This T cell receptor beta chain was documented in a study of blood T cell repertoires in COVID-19. Study context: Acute-phase and convalescent COVID-19 samples originated in the United States, Italy and Spain. T cells, B-cell-depleted T cells, or PBMCs provided the cDNA or gDNA that served as material.

Trimming removed 6 bases from V and 1 base from J, with 12 bases in between. CDR3 length: 13 amino acids. Germline CDR1 and CDR2: SQVTM and ANQGSEA. As processed by the authors: Estimates of nucleated cell counts were drawn from the amplification of reference gene primers. Using immunoSEQ multiplex PCR, the repertoire was profiled, and TCRdb retains in-frame clones only, with some absent. The D gene and trimming were derived from the DNA, and the V and J assignments and clone size from that table. The table lists roughly 190,000 clones, under 90% of them singletons. This clone appeared a single time. Sequencing was carried out using peripheral blood. The origin of this receptor is a man aged 30 to 45 with active or convalescent COVID-19. The chain recombines TRBV29-1 with TRBJ1-2, with D perhaps TRBD1 (6 bases). The DNA of the CDR3 is TGCAGCGTCTTATTGGACAGTAACTATGGCTACACCTTC. This translates into CSVLLDSNYGYTF.